The rows below give T cell receptor beta chains drawn from one sample of a study of shared clonotypes between healthy human individuals. Profiling relied on immunoSEQ multiplex PCR, and the TCRdb table lists in-frame clones only, not all of them. The top ten clones hold around 0.1% of a sample with roughly 650,000 clones, 95% to 96% of them seen once. Source material: naive CD8+ T cells sorted from blood. These receptors originate from a woman under 40 in good health. The CDR3 runs from the conserved cysteine through the conserved F or W. A D gene is named only where the DNA matches it firmly. Clone size appears in some rows only: once, few, many, or a class for an expanded clone.

D	V	size	J	DNA	CDR3
-	TRBV7-8	-	TRBJ1-4	TGTGCCAGCAGCAACATCAGGAGCGAAAAACTGTTTTTT	CASSNIRSEKLFF
-	TRBV28	-	TRBJ2-1	TGTGCCAGCATAAGACTAGGAGTAGGTGAGCAGTTCTTC	CASIRLGVGEQFF
TRBD2	TRBV28	few	TRBJ2-7	TGTGCCACCAGGCCAGCGGGAGGCCTCGAGCAGTACTTC	CATRPAGGLEQYF
-	TRBV25-1	-	TRBJ2-1	TGTGCCAGCAGTGAATGGGGGGCGAATAATGAGCAGTTCTTC	CASSEWGANNEQFF
TRBD1	TRBV19	-	TRBJ1-1	TGTGCCACCGGGAACAGGGGTTTGAACACTGAAGCTTTCTTT	CATGNRGLNTEAFF
-	TRBV9	once	TRBJ2-7	TGTGCCAGCAGCGTAGAGGGTAGCGTCTACGAGCAGTACTTC	CASSVEGSVYEQYF
TRBD1	TRBV10-3	few	TRBJ1-1	TGTGCCATCAGTGAGCCTCCAGGGGGGGTGGCTGAAGCTTTCTTT	CAISEPPGGVAEAFF
TRBD2	TRBV7-9	-	TRBJ2-7	TGTGCCAGCAGCTTAGTAGCGGGAGCCTACGAGCAGTACTTC	CASSLVAGAYEQYF
TRBD2	TRBV7-6	once	TRBJ2-1	TGTGCCAGCAGCTTCACTAGCGGTCACAATGAGCAGTTCTTC	CASSFTSGHNEQFF
TRBD2	TRBV4-1	once	TRBJ2-2	TGCGCCAGCAGCCAAGGACTAGCCTCCGGGGAGCTGTTTTTT	CASSQGLASGELFF
-	TRBV29-1	-	TRBJ1-2	TGCAGCGTTGAAGATCTCAGAGTCGGGAACTATGGCTACACCTTC	CSVEDLRVGNYGYTF
-	TRBV7-9	-	TRBJ2-7	TGTGCCAGCAGTTCTGGACTCACCTACGAGCAGTACTTC	CASSSGLTYEQYF